One sample yielded the 26 T cell receptor beta chains listed below, sequenced in a study of blood T cell repertoires in COVID-19. The method was immunoSEQ multiplex PCR; TCRdb's version includes in-frame clones alone and lacks a portion of them. This table holds about 250,000 clones, 80% to 90% found once. The sequencing input was PBMCs or T cells enriched from blood (not recorded which). The source of these receptors is a woman aged 18-30 years who had recovered from COVID-19.

The sample holds a few counts of this clone. In the same sample, other DNA sequences code for this CDR3. The chain recombines TRBV2 with TRBJ2-7; 8 nucleotides match TRBD1. Germline V gene data show CDR1 as SNHLY and CDR2 as FYNNEI. V was clipped by 2 bases and J by 4 bases; unmatched bases: 4. CDR3 length: 14 residues. CDR3 in amino acids: CASSELQGAYEQYF. The CDR3, as DNA: TGTGCCAGCAGTGAACTCCAGGGGGCATACGAGCAGTACTTC.

V is TRBV13 and J is TRBJ1-2; D call uncertain. The CDR3 totals 16 residues. V was pared by 5 bases and J by 5 bases, with 21 bases between. Germline loops: CDR1 PRHDT, CDR2 FYEKMQ (reference sequence). In DNA form, the CDR3 reads TGTGCCAGCAGCCCTCGATTGGAGACCAACTATTATGGCTACACCTTC. It encodes CASSPRLETNYYGYTF.

This clone has only one observation. This chain uses TRBV5-1 with TRBJ1-2, with 7 positions matching TRBD1. This CDR3 has 16 amino acids. V gave up 4 bases and J gave up 4 bases; unmatched junction bases: 13. CDR1 is SGHRS and CDR2 is YFSETQ in the germline V gene. The CDR3: CASSPGQILRPYGYTF. DNA for the CDR3: TGCGCCAGCAGCCCGGGACAGATCCTAAGACCCTATGGCTACACCTTC.

The chain links TRBV28 to TRBJ1-5, with D perhaps TRBD1 (5 bases). This CDR3 spans 14 amino acids. Trimming pared 3 bases from V and 2 bases from J, leaving 8 bases between. CDR1 MDHEN and CDR2 SYDVKM come from the germline V gene. The CDR3 nucleotides read TGTGCCAGCAGTTTTGGGGCGGGCAATCAGCCCCAGCATTTT. Its protein is CASSFGAGNQPQHF.

CDR3 sequence (DNA): TGTGCCAGCATACAGGGGGAGTATGGCTACACCTTC. Its protein product is CASIQGEYGYTF. This chain joins TRBV6-6 and TRBJ1-2; 8 positions agree with TRBD1. V lost 7 bases, J lost 5 bases, and 3 bases stayed unmatched. There are 12 residues in the CDR3. CDR1 is MNHNY, CDR2 SVGAGI, per germline (reference sequence).

This clone was seen once. The rearrangement joins TRBV7-9 to TRBJ1-2; D call uncertain. Trimming left V 5 bases short and J 3 bases short, with 16 bases between. Germline loops: CDR1 SEHNR, CDR2 FQNEAQ (reference sequence). The CDR3 length is 15 residues. CDR3 in DNA: TGTGCCAGCAGCCTTTTGGCGGGCTCAGACTATGGCTACACCTTC. Amino acid sequence: CASSLLAGSDYGYTF.

The chain uses TRBV5-4 and TRBJ1-2, with TRBD1 matching over 7 bases. V lost 5 bases, J lost 3 bases, and 7 bases stayed unmatched. CDR1 SGHNT and CDR2 YYREEE come from the germline V gene (reference sequence). CDR3 size: 14 residues. The CDR3 protein is CASSEGAFDYGYTF. The CDR3 nucleotides are TGTGCCAGCAGTGAGGGGGCGTTTGACTATGGCTACACCTTC.

The chain has TRBV6-5 and TRBJ2-7, with D uncertain. CDR3 length equals 13 residues. Germline V gene lookup returns CDR1 MNHEY and CDR2 SVGAGI. Trimming stripped 6 bases from V and 2 bases from J, with 11 bases between. The CDR3 sequence: CASSPLHTYEQYF. The CDR3 bases are TGTGCCAGCAGCCCACTACATACCTACGAGCAGTACTTC.

The gene calls are TRBV4-2 and TRBJ2-5; the match to TRBD2 covers 10 bases. The CDR3 has 15 residues. Germline assignment: CDR1 LGHNA and CDR2 YNFKEQ. The trim removed 6 bases at V and 5 bases at J, leaving 9 bases unmatched. As DNA, the CDR3 is TGTGCCAGCAGTCGGACTAGCGGAAAAGGGGAGACCCAGTACTTC. The encoded protein is CASSRTSGKGETQYF.

V and J are TRBV6-1 and TRBJ2-3, with D perhaps matching TRBD2 (5 bases). In germline, CDR1 is MNHNS, CDR2 SASEGT. Trimming shortened V by 2 bases and J by 2 bases, and 11 bases separated the two germline ends. The CDR3 is 15 amino acids. Here the CDR3 DNA reads TGTGCCAGCAGTGAAATGCGGGTAATCACAGATACGCAGTATTTT. This codes for CASSEMRVITDTQYF.

This clone is a singleton in its sample. The chain employs TRBV4-2 and TRBJ1-2; maybe TRBD1 (5 bases). The germline V gene has CDR1 LGHNA and CDR2 YNFKEQ. Deletions cut 0 bases from V and 4 bases from J, with 12 bases between. This CDR3 comprises 15 residues. CDR3 nucleotide sequence: TGTGCCAGCAGCCAAGATCTCGGCAGGGCCTATGGCTACACCTTC. As protein: CASSQDLGRAYGYTF.

The V call is TRBV3-1 (or the pseudogene TRBV3-2), the J call TRBJ1-2; D ambiguous. Germline CDR1 LGHDT, CDR2 YNNKEL (reference sequence). The CDR3 extends over 15 amino acids. V shed 4 bases and J shed 5 bases, with 17 bases lying between them. The CDR3 spells CASSPPQTGVYGYTF. The DNA of the CDR3 is TGTGCCAGCAGCCCCCCCCAGACCGGGGTATATGGCTACACCTTC.

The chain employs TRBV6-5 and TRBJ1-5, with 11 positions matching TRBD1. Germline V lookup: CDR1 MNHEY, CDR2 SVGAGI. There are 15 residues in the CDR3. Trimming cost V 2 bases and J 7 bases; bases outside gene matches: 4. CDR3 sequence (DNA): TGTGCCAGCAGTTACGGGACAGGGGGGACACAGCCCCAGCATTTT. Translated, it gives CASSYGTGGTQPQHF.

This chain uses TRBV28 with TRBJ2-1, with unresolved D. CDR3 length: 13 residues. The V gene lost 5 bases and the J gene lost 7 bases, with 12 bases spanning the gap. Germline CDR1 and CDR2: MDHEN and SYDVKM. The CDR3 coding sequence is TGTGCCAGCAGTCCTAGAAACGATAATGAGCAGTTCTTC. Protein sequence: CASSPRNDNEQFF. Full variable domain (missing parts from reference TRBV28 and TRBJ2-1): DVKVTQSSRYLVKRTGEKVFLECVQDMDHENMFWYRQDPGLGLRLIYFSYDVKMKEKGDIPEGYSVSREKKERFSLILESASTNQTSMYLCASSPRNDNEQFFGPGTRLTVL.

This sequence joins TRBV14 and TRBJ1-6; weak D call: TRBD1 (6 bases). The CDR3 contains 15 residues. Germline V CDR1 and CDR2: SGHDN, FVKESK. V lost 3 bases and J lost 7, with 13 bases in between. CDR3 bases: TGTGCCAGCAGCCAGGAGGCAGGGACAAATTCACCCCTCCACTTT. Translating gives CASSQEAGTNSPLHF.

This clone has only one observation. This chain's CDR3 is CASSRTGRNGYTF. The CDR3 nucleotides are TGTGCCAGCAGTCGGACAGGAAGAAATGGCTACACCTTC. The rearrangement links TRBV12-3 or TRBV12-4 to TRBJ1-2, with 7 bases that match TRBD1. Trimming took 5 bases from V and 6 from J; bases not matched to a gene: 6. The CDR3 totals 13 residues.

This clone came up once. The chain links TRBV6-1 to TRBJ1-3; no reliable D call. The CDR3 contains 15 residues. V was pared by 3 bases and J by 0 bases, with 9 bases between. The germline V gene has CDR1 MNHNS and CDR2 SASEGT. In DNA form, the CDR3 reads TGTGCCAGCAGTGAGGCGGCATACTCTGGAAACACCATATATTTT. Translating it yields CASSEAAYSGNTIYF.

The chain carries TRBV2 and TRBJ2-1; D unclear. V lost 4 bases and J 0 bases, leaving 7 bases between the germline ends. This CDR3 is 14 amino acids long. CDR1 and CDR2 (germline): SNHLY, FYNNEI. The CDR3 DNA sequence: TGTGCCAGCAGTGGAAGTAGCTCCTACAATGAGCAGTTCTTC. This translates into CASSGSSSYNEQFF.

This sequence joins TRBV3-1 (or the pseudogene TRBV3-2) and TRBJ2-3, with a tentative D call TRBD2 (6 bases). Trimming removed 4 bases from V and 4 bases from J, with 12 bases in between. In germline, CDR1 is LGHDT, CDR2 YNNKEL (reference sequence). The CDR3 loop spans 14 amino acids. The CDR3 spells CASSPGDRPDTQYF. Here the CDR3 DNA reads TGTGCCAGCAGCCCGGGGGACCGCCCAGATACGCAGTATTTT.

The chain couples TRBV28 to TRBJ1-3; tentative D call: TRBD1 (5 bases). The CDR3 has 12 amino acids. The V end was cut by 6 bases, the J end by 4 bases, with 7 bases between. In germline, CDR1 is MDHEN, CDR2 SYDVKM. The CDR3 protein is CASRDIGNTIYF. CDR3 DNA sequence: TGTGCCAGCAGGGACATAGGAAACACCATATATTTT.

The chain is built from TRBV10-2 and TRBJ2-7, with 8 bases that match TRBD1. J was trimmed by 2 bases and V by 6 bases; bases with no gene match: 6. The CDR3 is 14 amino acids. CDR1 and CDR2 from the germline V gene are WSHSY and SAAADI. CDR3 bases: TGCGCCAGCAGGAACAGGGGGGACCCCTACGAGCAGTACTTC. Translation: CASRNRGDPYEQYF.

DNA for the CDR3: TGTGCCAGCAGTAGACAGGGGTCTGGCGGCTACACCTTC. Translation gives CASSRQGSGGYTF. V and J are TRBV6-5 and TRBJ1-2; 8 nucleotides line up with TRBD1. The CDR3 consists of 13 residues. Germline V gene lookup returns CDR1 MNHEY and CDR2 SVGAGI. Trimming at V came to 5 bases and at J to 8 bases, leaving 7 bases not matched to a gene.

This clone came up once. The chain couples TRBV5-1 to TRBJ2-3, with 11 bases that match TRBD2. V was clipped by 1 base and J by 1 base; unmatched bases: 5. CDR1 is SGHRS and CDR2 is YFSETQ in the germline V gene. The CDR3 totals 17 residues. CDR3 bases: TGCGCCAGCAGCTTGATACTAGCGGGGGCCGGCACAGATACGCAGTATTTT. This encodes CASSLILAGAGTDTQYF.

V and J are TRBV28 and TRBJ2-7; TRBD1 matches at 7 bases. V lost 5 bases to trimming and J lost 2 bases; unmatched junction nucleotides: 6. Germline V gene sequence: CDR1 MDHEN, CDR2 SYDVKM. This CDR3 contains 14 residues. The CDR3 sequence: CASSPPQGAYEQYF. The DNA for the CDR3 is TGTGCCAGCAGTCCCCCCCAGGGGGCCTACGAGCAGTACTTC.

This clone was seen once. The V and J genes are TRBV15 and TRBJ1-5; possible D gene TRBD1, 5 bases. CDR3 length: 14 residues. Germline V gene sequence: CDR1 LNHNV, CDR2 YYDKDF (reference sequence). V lost 5 bases and J lost 5, with 13 bases in between. The CDR3 loop reads CATSQAGSHQPQHF. The DNA of the CDR3 is TGTGCCACCAGCCAAGCAGGGTCCCATCAGCCCCAGCATTTT.

The chain combines TRBV19 with TRBJ2-5; perhaps TRBD2 as D (5 bases). CDR3 length: 14 residues. The ends were cut back, 5 bases at V and 4 bases at J, with 14 bases in the middle. Germline V gene sequence: CDR1 LNHDA, CDR2 SQIVND (reference sequence). Written as DNA, the CDR3 is TGTGCCAGTAGTCCCCAAGCGGTTTCAGAGACCCAGTACTTC. Translation: CASSPQAVSETQYF.